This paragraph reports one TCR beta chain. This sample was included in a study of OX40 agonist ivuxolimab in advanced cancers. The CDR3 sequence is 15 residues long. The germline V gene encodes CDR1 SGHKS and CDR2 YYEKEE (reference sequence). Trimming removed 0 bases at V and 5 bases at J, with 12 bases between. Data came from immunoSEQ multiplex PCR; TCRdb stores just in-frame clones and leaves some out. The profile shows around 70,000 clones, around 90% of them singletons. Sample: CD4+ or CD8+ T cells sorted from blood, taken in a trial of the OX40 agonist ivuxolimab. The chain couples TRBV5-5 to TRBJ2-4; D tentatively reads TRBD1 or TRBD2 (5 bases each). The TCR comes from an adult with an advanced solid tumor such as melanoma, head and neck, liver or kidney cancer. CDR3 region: CASSLAPGAQNIQYF. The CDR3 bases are TGTGCCAGCAGCTTGGCCCCCGGGGCCCAAAACATTCAGTACTTC.